These 12 T cell receptor beta chains came from one sample sequenced in a study of T cells in women clearing cervical HPV infection. Assay: immunoSEQ multiplex PCR; the TCRdb copy retains only in-frame clones and omits some. The table counts approximately 35,000 clones; roughly 7.7% lies in the top ten. The sequenced sample was blood buffy coat. The receptor set was obtained from a woman between 18 and 70 years old with a cervical HPV16 infection that either progressed to CIN3+ or cleared (not recorded which).

For this clone: Read data end 3 residues before the CDR3 end; the end is taken from the germline J gene. V gene TRBV19 combines with J gene TRBJ1-3, with unresolved D. This CDR3 has 14 residues. Germline lookup yields CDR1 LNHDA and CDR2 SQIVND (reference sequence). V was clipped by 3 bases and J by 0 bases, with 6 bases between them. Incomplete CDR3 DNA: TGTGCCAGTAGTATCGGTGGCTCTGGAAACACC. Its translation: CASSIGGSGNT. The entire CDR3 reads CASSIGGSGNTIYF.

Turning to this clone: The read terminates 3 residues ahead of where the CDR3 ends, so the germline J gene completes it. The J gene is TRBJ1-2, the V gene TRBV7-6; possible D gene TRBD1, 5 bases. CDR1 is SGHVS and CDR2 is FNYEAQ in the germline V gene. The CDR3 contains 14 residues. CDR3 DNA (partial): TGTGCCAGCAGCAAAACTAGCGGGGGGAGGGAC. Amino acid sequence: CASSKTSGGRD. The full CDR3 sequence reads CASSKTSGGRDYTF.

On this clone: The read gets to within 3 residues of the CDR3 end, and the germline J gene fills in the rest. The V and J genes are TRBV20-1 and TRBJ2-1; 8 bases fit TRBD2. The V gene end was trimmed by 1 base and the J gene end by 7 bases; junction bases not matched to a gene: 3. CDR1 and CDR2 from the germline V gene are DFQATT and SNEGSKA (reference sequence). The CDR3 loop spans 13 amino acids. The CDR3 region is CSARAGGGNEQFF. CDR3 DNA (partial): TGCAGTGCTAGAGCCGGGGGGGGGAATGAG.

The CDR3: CASSVDPGQGLNEQYF. Partial CDR3 DNA: TGCGCCAGCAGCGTTGATCCGGGACAGGGATTGAACGAG. The chain joins TRBV5-1 to TRBJ2-7, with 9 bases fitting TRBD1. The read comes to an end 3 residues before the CDR3 does, leaving the germline J gene to fill in the end. Per the germline V gene, CDR1 is SGHRS and CDR2 is YFSETQ. The CDR3 totals 16 residues. V lost 4 bases and J lost 5; bases outside the gene matches: 13.

Points on this clone: The read finishes 3 residues shy of the CDR3 end, and the germline J gene is used to complete it. J is TRBJ2-3 and V is TRBV14; D is uncertain. The V gene's germline CDR1 is SGHDN and CDR2 FVKESK. The CDR3 runs to 15 residues. V was clipped by 4 bases and J by 1 base, with 12 bases between them. CDR3 DNA, as far as it was read: TGTGCCAGCAGCCCAGGCTACGTCCGCACAGATACG. Translated, it gives CASSPGYVRTDT. The entire CDR3 is CASSPGYVRTDTQYF.

As concerns this clone: The CDR3 goes on 3 residues after the read ends, and that part is filled in from the germline J gene. The chain joins TRBV20-1 to TRBJ2-2; 11 bases map to TRBD2. V shed 5 bases and J 7 bases; nucleotides not matched to a gene: 6. Looked up from germline, CDR1 is DFQATT and CDR2 is SNEGSKA (reference sequence). The CDR3 spans 14 residues. The DNA read from the CDR3 is TGCAGTGCTCCACTAGCGGGGGACCGCGGGGAG. Its translation is CSAPLAGDRGE. The CDR3 in full is CSAPLAGDRGELFF.

As for this clone: Read sequence stops 3 residues before the CDR3 end, and the germline J gene provides the missing end. The chain is built from TRBV28 and TRBJ1-2, with TRBD1 as a possible D gene (6 bases). The CDR3 sequence is 14 residues long. V lost 3 bases to trimming and J lost 1 base, with 9 bases between them. From germline, CDR1 is MDHEN and CDR2 SYDVKM. Partial CDR3 DNA: TGTGCCAGCAGTTTCTCAGGGGTTAACTATGGC. Protein: CASSFSGVNYG. The CDR3, in full, reads CASSFSGVNYGYTF.

Points on this clone: Read sequence stops 3 residues before the CDR3 end, and the germline J gene provides the missing end. The chain carries TRBV28 and TRBJ2-7; no definite D call. The CDR3 is 13 amino acids. V dropped 4 bases and J dropped 6 bases, with 13 bases sitting between them. Germline values: CDR1 MDHEN, CDR2 SYDVKM. CDR3 DNA, as far as it was read: TGTGCCAGCAGTTATCGCCTCACGGGCGAG. This sequence encodes CASSYRLTGE. The entire CDR3 protein reads CASSYRLTGEQYF. Combining the CDR3 with reference TRBV28 and TRBJ2-7 gives the whole variable domain DVKVTQSSRYLVKRTGEKVFLECVQDMDHENMFWYRQDPGLGLRLIYFSYDVKMKEKGDIPEGYSVSREKKERFSLILESASTNQTSMYLCASSYRLTGEQYFGPGTRLTVT.

Comment on this clone: The read ends 3 residues early relative to the CDR3; the germline J gene fills the gap. J is TRBJ2-3 and V is TRBV5-5, with TRBD2 identical over 7 bases. This CDR3 has 14 residues. Per the germline V gene, CDR1 is SGHKS and CDR2 is YYEKEE (reference sequence). The part of the CDR3 DNA that was read is TGTGCCAGCAGCCTCCGGACTAGGCAAGAGACG. The encoded protein is CASSLRTRQET. The whole CDR3 is CASSLRTRQETQYF.

Notes on this clone: The read falls 3 residues short of the CDR3 end, and the missing part is taken from the germline J gene. The V gene is TRBV6-2 or TRBV6-3, the J gene TRBJ1-1; 7 positions agree with TRBD1. V shed 0 bases and J 5 bases; nucleotides not matched to a gene: 6. Germline V CDR1 and CDR2: MNHEY, SVGEGT. The CDR3 sequence is 15 residues long. The CDR3 region is CASSYSGTDGTEAFF. Incomplete CDR3 DNA: TGTGCCAGCAGTTACTCTGGGACAGATGGGACTGAA.

Points on this clone: Read coverage stops 3 residues before the CDR3 terminus; the germline J gene supplies the remainder. This chain joins TRBV20-1 and TRBJ2-7; 7 bases are shared with TRBD2. The ends lost 2 bases at V and 6 bases at J; junction bases unmatched: 7. This CDR3 spans 13 amino acids. Looked up from germline, CDR1 is DFQATT and CDR2 is SNEGSKA (reference sequence). CDR3: CSARPGTGGEQYF. The sequenced part of the CDR3 DNA is TGCAGTGCTAGACCAGGGACGGGGGGCGAG.

CDR3 sequence reads: CASSLGTSGNEQFF. The covered CDR3 bases are TGTGCCAGCAGCTTAGGGACTAGCGGGAATGAG. The rearrangement links TRBV7-6 to TRBJ2-1, with TRBD2 identical over 11 bases. Read data end 3 residues before the CDR3 end; the end is taken from the germline J gene. The CDR3 is made up of 14 amino acids. V lost 1 base and J lost 7; bases outside the gene matches: 0. Germline V CDR1 and CDR2: SGHVS, FNYEAQ.